These T cell receptor beta chains were read from a single sample in a study of shared clonotypes between healthy human individuals. Here immunoSEQ multiplex PCR was the method, and the copy in TCRdb shows in-frame clones only, minus some. The data show under 2.5 million clones, 92% seen once. The sequencing sample was made of naive CD4+ T cells from PBMCs. These receptor sequences come from a young man in good health. Some clones in this sample may be carry-over from other donors' samples. The CDR3 runs from the conserved cysteine through the conserved F or W. D genes are given only for firm matches.

V gene	J gene	D gene	CDR3 protein
TRBV15	TRBJ1-4	NA	CATSRANEKLFF
TRBV7-9	TRBJ2-1	NA	CASSRLRPGADRNEQFF
TRBV19	TRBJ2-3	TRBD2	CASAPTSGRSTDTQYF
TRBV5-1	TRBJ2-1	NA	CASSFPSGEQFF
TRBV7-9	TRBJ1-1	NA	CASSQPRSTEAFF
TRBV6-5	TRBJ2-7	TRBD1	CASSYQDRGPYEQYF
TRBV18	TRBJ2-1	TRBD1	CASAPGQVYNEQFF
TRBV30	TRBJ1-5	NA	CAWSTTHDQPQHF
TRBV7-2	TRBJ1-5	TRBD1	CASSALKDRDGQPQHF
TRBV7-3	TRBJ2-7	TRBD1	CASSPGTGEIPYEQYF
TRBV5-1	TRBJ2-7	TRBD1	CASSLGQGVEQYF
TRBV4-1	TRBJ2-2	TRBD2	CASSPLGGRNTGELFF
TRBV18	TRBJ2-7	TRBD2	CASSPRRQQAGAGRDEQYF
TRBV18	TRBJ2-7	NA	CASSPRTIPHKEQYF
TRBV19	TRBJ2-7	TRBD1	CASKGDRGNHEQYF
TRBV2	TRBJ2-2	NA	CASREGTYTGELFF
TRBV20-1	TRBJ1-2	NA	CSASRDYGYTF
TRBV5-1	TRBJ1-2	TRBD1	CASSYRQGANYGYTF
TRBV7-5	TRBJ2-4	NA	CARSRLAVLAKNIQYF
TRBV5-1	TRBJ2-3	TRBD1	CASSLGQGAGDTQYF
TRBV11-2	TRBJ2-7	NA	CASNQRGAVGYEQYF
TRBV28	TRBJ2-6	NA	CASSPQQGLSGANVLTF
TRBV6-6	TRBJ2-4	TRBD1	CASSIGSTGGKNIQYF
TRBV5-1	TRBJ2-3	TRBD1	CASSPRDRGTDTQYF
TRBV5-1	TRBJ1-4	NA	CASSLTESPGKLFF
TRBV5-1	TRBJ1-1	TRBD1	CASNRDRGRGTEAFF
TRBV5-1	TRBJ1-4	NA	CASSLVGGTNEKLFF
TRBV5-4	TRBJ1-2	NA	CASSIPVGENLGYTF
TRBV7-7	TRBJ2-5	NA	CASSLGRGPYQETQYF
TRBV12-5	TRBJ1-3	NA	CASGLVYVLRSGNTIYF
TRBV29-1	TRBJ2-5	NA	CSVEEYSPGPQYF
TRBV9	TRBJ2-5	TRBD2	CASSTTSGLQETQYF